This entry is about one TCR beta chain. Its antigen remains undetermined. No base quality values were provided; no much bigger clone lies one nucleotide off. The germline V gene encodes CDR1 SGHRS and CDR2 YFSETQ. V is cut by 3 bases and J by 5 bases, and the space between the germline ends is 9 bases. The CDR3 contains 13 residues, cysteine and phenylalanine counted. CDR3 DNA is the only sequence kept; it has 39 bases, read in frame from the first base. TCRbeta CDR3 regions were amplified from genomic DNA using the immunoSEQ Assay, a bias-controlled multiplex PCR. The original pipeline was this. Nucleated cell counts per sample were estimated from amplification of reference gene primers within the assay. Sequence reads were collapsed and filtered to measure the absolute abundance of every unique TCRbeta CDR3 rearrangement. For each sample, productive Simpson clonality was calculated as the square root of Simpson's diversity index across productive rearrangements. TCRdb took this table from immuneACCESS and kept in-frame rearrangements with V and J called. Such tables lack part of the clones; where checked against another copy, unresolved V genes explain under half of the gap, and the rest is unexplained. The V and J calls and clone size come from that table; D and trimming were worked out from the DNA. Counted in this sample were approximately 300,000 clones; roughly 83% of them appeared once. The leading ten clones occupy under 2% of the sample.

The collaborating institutions used their own protocols to collect whole blood in K2EDTA tubes. For TCRbeta analysis, collaborators shipped samples in one of three forms: frozen whole blood, isolated PBMCs, or DNA extracted from either of those sample types. The sample originates from a study of blood T cell repertoires in COVID-19 (dated by TCRdb to the early 2020s). Regarding the complete study: Collaborator samples came from the United States, Italy and Spain and covered acute and convalescent phases of COVID-19. The samples were drawn from the first 160 participants of the ongoing ImmuneRACE study and from under 1,500 subjects provided by 6 global collaborators. The material from the prospective study consisted of cDNA or gDNA derived from T cells, B-cell-depleted T cells, or PBMCs. Where available, HLA class I and class II types were taken from metadata supplied by the sample provider and were not determined by assay-based typing. Deeply sampled blood TCRbeta repertoires from subjects exposed to, actively infected with, or recovered from COVID-19 were included in the dataset. The repertoires were made available in a free public database intended to serve as a resource for research on the immune response to SARS-CoV-2. Nearly every sample came with metadata listing a de-identified subject ID, COVID-19 status, age in years and sex. What the research found in general, with its limitations: How much clinical and demographic metadata was included differed by source and by participant, and the metadata was provided uncurated.

Sequencing was performed on peripheral blood. The origin of this receptor is a woman between 45 and 60 years old with acute or convalescent COVID-19. The rearranged segments are TRBV5-1 and TRBJ1-5; confidence is insufficient to name the D gene. The sequence in DNA is TGCGCCAGCAGCTCCGACGGAGATCAGCCCCAGCATTTT. Translated, this is CASSSDGDQPQHF.